This T cell receptor beta chain is drawn from a study of technical replicates of blood from four donors. Data came from immunoSEQ multiplex PCR; TCRdb stores just in-frame clones and leaves some out. The table lists under 85,000 clones, just under 97% of them singletons. The CDR3 extends over 13 amino acids. Per the germline V gene, CDR1 is SGHRS and CDR2 is YFSETQ. The V end was cut by 1 base, the J end by 3 bases, with 6 bases between. This sequence joins TRBV5-1 and TRBJ2-3; D may be TRBD2 (5 bases). The sample consisted of T cells isolated from PBMCs. The TCR was taken from a human donor in good health. The CDR3 nucleotides read TGCGCCAGCAGCTTGTCGGGGACAGATACGCAGTATTTT. It codes for CASSLSGTDTQYF.